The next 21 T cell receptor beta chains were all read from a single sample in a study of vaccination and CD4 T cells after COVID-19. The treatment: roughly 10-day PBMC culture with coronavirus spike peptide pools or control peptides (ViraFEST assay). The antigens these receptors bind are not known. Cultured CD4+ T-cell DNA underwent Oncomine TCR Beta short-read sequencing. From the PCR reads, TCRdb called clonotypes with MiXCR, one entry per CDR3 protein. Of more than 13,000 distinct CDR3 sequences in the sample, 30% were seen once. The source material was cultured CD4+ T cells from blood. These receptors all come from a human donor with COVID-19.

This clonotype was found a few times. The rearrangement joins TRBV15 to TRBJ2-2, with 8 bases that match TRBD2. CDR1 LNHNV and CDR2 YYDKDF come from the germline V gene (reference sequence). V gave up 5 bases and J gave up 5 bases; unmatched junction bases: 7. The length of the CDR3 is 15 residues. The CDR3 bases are TGTGCCACCAGCCCCCGGGTAGCGGGGACCGGGGAGCTGTTTTTT. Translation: CATSPRVAGTGELFF.

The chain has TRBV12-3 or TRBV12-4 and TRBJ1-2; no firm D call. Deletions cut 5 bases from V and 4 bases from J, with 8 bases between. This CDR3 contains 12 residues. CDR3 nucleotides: TGTGCCAGCAGTCCCCGCGGCTATGGCTACACCTTC. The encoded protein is CASSPRGYGYTF.

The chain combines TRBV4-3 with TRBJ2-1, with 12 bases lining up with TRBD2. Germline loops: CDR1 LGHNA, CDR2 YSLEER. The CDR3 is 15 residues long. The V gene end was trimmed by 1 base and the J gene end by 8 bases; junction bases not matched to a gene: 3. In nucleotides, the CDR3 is TGCGCCAGCAGCCAAGCTAGCGGGGGGGCCCATGAGCAGTTCTTC. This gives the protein CASSQASGGAHEQFF.

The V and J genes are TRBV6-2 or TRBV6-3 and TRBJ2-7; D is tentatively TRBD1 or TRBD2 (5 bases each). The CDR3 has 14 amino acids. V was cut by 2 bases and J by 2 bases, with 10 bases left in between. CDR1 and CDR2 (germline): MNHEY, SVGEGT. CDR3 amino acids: CASSYNKGPYEQYF. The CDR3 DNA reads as TGTGCCAGCAGTTACAATAAGGGACCCTACGAGCAGTACTTC.

Here the CDR3 reads CASSGVGIKITDTQYF. CDR3 coding DNA: TGTGCCAGCAGTGGTGTCGGGATCAAAATCACAGATACGCAGTATTTT. V and J are TRBV28 and TRBJ2-3; the D gene is possibly TRBD2 (5 bases). Germline values: CDR1 MDHEN, CDR2 SYDVKM. V was pared by 5 bases and J by 2 bases, with 17 bases between. The CDR3 is 16 amino acids.

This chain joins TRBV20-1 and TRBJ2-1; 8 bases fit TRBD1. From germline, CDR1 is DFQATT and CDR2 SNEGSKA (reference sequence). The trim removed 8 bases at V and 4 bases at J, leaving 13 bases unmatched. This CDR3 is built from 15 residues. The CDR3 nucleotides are TGCAGTTCGGACGCAGGGGGCTTGGGATACAATGAGCAGTTCTTC. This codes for CSSDAGGLGYNEQFF.

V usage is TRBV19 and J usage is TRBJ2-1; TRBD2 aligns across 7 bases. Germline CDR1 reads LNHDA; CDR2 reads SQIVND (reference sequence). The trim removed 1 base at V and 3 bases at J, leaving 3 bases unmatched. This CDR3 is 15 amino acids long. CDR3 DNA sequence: TGTGCCAGTAGTATAGCAGGGAGGGGCTACAATGAGCAGTTCTTC. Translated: CASSIAGRGYNEQFF.

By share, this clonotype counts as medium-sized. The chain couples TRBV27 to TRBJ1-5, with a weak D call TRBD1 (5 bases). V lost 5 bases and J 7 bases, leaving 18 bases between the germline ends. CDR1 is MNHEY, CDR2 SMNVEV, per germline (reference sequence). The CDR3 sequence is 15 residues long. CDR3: CASSPFGRGLQPQHF. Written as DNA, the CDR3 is TGTGCCAGCAGTCCCTTCGGTCGGGGGTTGCAGCCCCAGCATTTT.

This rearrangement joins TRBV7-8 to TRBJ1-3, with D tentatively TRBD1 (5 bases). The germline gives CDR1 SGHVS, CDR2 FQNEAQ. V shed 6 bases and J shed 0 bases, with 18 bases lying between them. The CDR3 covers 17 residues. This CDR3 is CASSDFGTLHSGNTIYF. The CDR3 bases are TGTGCCAGCAGTGATTTCGGGACTCTCCACTCTGGAAACACCATATATTTT.

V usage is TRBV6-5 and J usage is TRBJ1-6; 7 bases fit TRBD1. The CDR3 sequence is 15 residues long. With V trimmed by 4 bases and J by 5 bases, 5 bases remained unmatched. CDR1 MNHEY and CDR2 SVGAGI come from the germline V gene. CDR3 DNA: TGTGCCAGCAGTTCGCAGGGGGGCGATAATTCACCCCTCCACTTT. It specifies CASSSQGGDNSPLHF.

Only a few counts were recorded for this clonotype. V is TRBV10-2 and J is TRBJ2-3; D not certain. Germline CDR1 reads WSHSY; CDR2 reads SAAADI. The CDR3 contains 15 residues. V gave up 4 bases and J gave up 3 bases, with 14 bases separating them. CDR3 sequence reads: CASSGPPTRTDTQYF. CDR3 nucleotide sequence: TGCGCCAGCAGTGGACCCCCGACGCGTACAGATACGCAGTATTTT.

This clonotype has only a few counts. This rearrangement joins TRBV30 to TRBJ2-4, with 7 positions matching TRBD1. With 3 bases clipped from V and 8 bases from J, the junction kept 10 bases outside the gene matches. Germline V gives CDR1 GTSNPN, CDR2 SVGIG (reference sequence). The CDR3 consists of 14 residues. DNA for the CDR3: TGTGCCTGGAGCTACGGACAGGTCAGGGACATTCAGTACTTC. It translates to CAWSYGQVRDIQYF. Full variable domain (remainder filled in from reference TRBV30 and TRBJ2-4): SQTIHQWPATLVQPVGSPLSLECTVEGTSNPNLYWYRQAAGRGLQLLFYSVGIGQISSEVPQNLSASRPQDRQFILSSKKLLLSDSGFYLCAWSYGQVRDIQYFGAGTRLSVL.

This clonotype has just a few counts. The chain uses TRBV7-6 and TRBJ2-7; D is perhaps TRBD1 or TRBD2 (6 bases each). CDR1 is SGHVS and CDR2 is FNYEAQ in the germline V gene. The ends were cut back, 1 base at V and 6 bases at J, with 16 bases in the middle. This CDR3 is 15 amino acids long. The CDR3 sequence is CASSLGGAGEFEQYF. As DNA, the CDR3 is TGTGCCAGCAGCTTAGGGGGGGCTGGGGAGTTCGAGCAGTACTTC.

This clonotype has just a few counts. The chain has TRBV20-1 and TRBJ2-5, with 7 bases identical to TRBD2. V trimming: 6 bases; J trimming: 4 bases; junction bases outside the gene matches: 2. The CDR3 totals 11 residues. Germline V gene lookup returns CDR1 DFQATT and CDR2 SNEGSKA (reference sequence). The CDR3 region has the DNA TGCAGTGCGGGAGGGCCAGAGACCCAGTACTTC. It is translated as CSAGGPETQYF.

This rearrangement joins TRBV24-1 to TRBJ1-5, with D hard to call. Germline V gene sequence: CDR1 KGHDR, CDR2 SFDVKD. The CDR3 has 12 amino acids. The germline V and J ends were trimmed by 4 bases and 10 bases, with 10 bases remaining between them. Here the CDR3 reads CATSETHDPQHF. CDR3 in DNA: TGTGCCACCAGTGAAACACATGATCCCCAGCATTTT.

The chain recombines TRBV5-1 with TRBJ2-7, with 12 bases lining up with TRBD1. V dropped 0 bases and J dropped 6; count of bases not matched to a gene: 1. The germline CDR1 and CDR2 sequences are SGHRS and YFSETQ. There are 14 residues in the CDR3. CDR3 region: CASSLGDRGREQYF. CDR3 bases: TGCGCCAGCAGCTTGGGGGACAGGGGGCGCGAGCAGTACTTC.

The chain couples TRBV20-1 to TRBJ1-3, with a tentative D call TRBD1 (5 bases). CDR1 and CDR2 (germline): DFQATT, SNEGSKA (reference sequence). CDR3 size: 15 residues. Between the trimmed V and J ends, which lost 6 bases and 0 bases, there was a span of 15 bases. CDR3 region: CSAIGDPGSGNTIYF. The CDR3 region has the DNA TGCAGTGCCATAGGGGATCCGGGCTCTGGAAACACCATATATTTT.

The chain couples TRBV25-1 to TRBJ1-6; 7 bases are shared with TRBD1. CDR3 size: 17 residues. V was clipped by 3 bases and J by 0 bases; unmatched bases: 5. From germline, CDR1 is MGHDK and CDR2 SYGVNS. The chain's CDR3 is CASSDPDRSSYNSPLHF. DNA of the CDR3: TGTGCCAGCAGTGACCCGGACAGGAGCTCCTATAATTCACCCCTCCACTTT.

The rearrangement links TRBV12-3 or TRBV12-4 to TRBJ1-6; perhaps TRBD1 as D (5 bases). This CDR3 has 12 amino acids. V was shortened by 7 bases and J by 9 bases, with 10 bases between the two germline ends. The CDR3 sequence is CASKKRGSPLHF. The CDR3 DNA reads TGTGCCAGCAAGAAAAGGGGTTCACCCCTCCACTTT.

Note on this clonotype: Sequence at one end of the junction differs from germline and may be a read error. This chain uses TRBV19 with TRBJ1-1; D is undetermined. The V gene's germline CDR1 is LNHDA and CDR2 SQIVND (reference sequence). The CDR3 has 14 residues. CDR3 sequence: CASSIGRLNAEAFF. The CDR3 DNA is TGTGCCAGTAGCATAGGACGCCTGAACGCTGAAGCTTTCTTT.

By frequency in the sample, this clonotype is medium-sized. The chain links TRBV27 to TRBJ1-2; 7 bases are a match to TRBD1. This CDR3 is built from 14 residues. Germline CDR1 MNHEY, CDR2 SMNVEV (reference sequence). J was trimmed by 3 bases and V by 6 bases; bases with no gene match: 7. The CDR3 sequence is CASRRDSLDYGYTF. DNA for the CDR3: TGTGCCAGCAGAAGGGACAGTCTTGACTATGGCTACACCTTC.